These 8 T cell receptor beta chains came from one sample sequenced in a study of T cells in Graves' hyperthyroidism and ophthalmopathy. From RNA transcripts, TCR beta CDR3 regions were amplified. HTBI primers drove first-round RT-PCR of the TCR CDR3. TCRdb re-called the multiplex PCR reads through MiXCR, storing one row per CDR3 protein. The sample yields around 600,000 distinct CDR3 sequences, approximately 14% seen once. The sequenced material came from blood. The receptor set was obtained from a woman aged 50 to 60 with Graves' ophthalmopathy.

This clonotype showed up many times. The V and J genes are TRBV7-8 and TRBJ2-5, with a weak D call TRBD1 (6 bases). This CDR3 region has 15 residues. Germline V gene sequence: CDR1 SGHVS, CDR2 FQNEAQ. Trimming took off 1 base at V and 1 base at J, with 10 bases between the two ends. The CDR3 region is CASSLGGQIQETQYF. In nucleotides, the CDR3 is TGTGCCAGCAGCTTAGGAGGACAGATCCAAGAGACCCAGTACTTC.

This clonotype was observed a handful of times. Since a much larger clone is just one base distant, this may be a read error. V usage is TRBV7-3 and J usage is TRBJ1-2; D unresolved. V was shortened by 2 bases and J by 0 bases, with 4 bases between the two germline ends. CDR1 SGHTA and CDR2 FQGTGA come from the germline V gene. There are 13 residues in the CDR3. The DNA for the CDR3 is TGTGCCAGCAGCTTATTTCCTAACTATGGCTACACCTTC. It codes for CASSLFPNYGYTF. Variable domain in full (rest from reference TRBV7-3 and TRBJ1-2): GAGVSQTPSNKVTEKGKYVELRCDPISGHTALYWYRQSLGQGPEFLIYFQGTGAADDSGLPNDRFFAVRPEGSVSTLKIQRTERGDSAVYLCASSLFPNYGYTFGSGTRLTVV.

CDR3 DNA: TGCGCCAGCAGCCAAGGAGGAACTAGCGGGACCAAAAACATTCAGTACTTC. Amino acids: CASSQGGTSGTKNIQYF. The gene calls are TRBV4-1 and TRBJ2-4, with 10 bases fitting TRBD2. From germline, CDR1 is MGHRA and CDR2 YSYEKL. The V segment lost 1 base and the J segment 2 bases; nucleotides outside the gene matches: 5. CDR3 size: 17 residues.

V is TRBV7-9 and J is TRBJ1-5, with 10 nucleotides matching TRBD1. The ends lost 4 bases at V and 3 bases at J; junction bases unmatched: 9. The V gene's germline CDR1 is SEHNR and CDR2 FQNEAQ (reference sequence). The CDR3 has 17 amino acids. The CDR3 DNA sequence: TGTGCCAGCAGCTCACTCGGGACAGGGGACTTCAATCAGCCCCAGCATTTT. It translates to CASSSLGTGDFNQPQHF.

This clonotype was recorded at least ten times. The chain employs TRBV28 and TRBJ2-7, with TRBD2 matching 8 bases. J lost 3 bases, V lost 4 bases, and 2 bases had no gene match. The CDR3 spans 13 residues. Germline CDR1 and CDR2: MDHEN and SYDVKM. This CDR3 reads CASSWGTSYEQYF. The CDR3 DNA follows: TGTGCCAGCAGTTGGGGGACTAGCTACGAGCAGTACTTC.

Written as DNA, the CDR3 is TGTGCCAGTAGTACATATTCCGGGACGCGAGTTTATCCCGGGGAGCTGTTTTTT. It codes for CASSTYSGTRVYPGELFF. The chain links TRBV19 to TRBJ2-2, with D perhaps TRBD1 or TRBD2 (5 bases each). Germline V lookup: CDR1 LNHDA, CDR2 SQIVND (reference sequence). The CDR3 length is 18 residues. With 4 bases removed from V and 6 bases from J, the gap between germline ends came to 24 bases.

V is TRBV5-1 and J is TRBJ2-7; D perhaps matches TRBD1 (6 bases). V gave up 0 bases and J gave up 1 base, with 14 bases separating them. Germline assignment: CDR1 SGHRS and CDR2 YFSETQ. This CDR3 is 16 amino acids long. The CDR3 region is CASSLVSWTESYEQYF. The DNA for the CDR3 is TGCGCCAGCAGCTTGGTGTCGTGGACAGAATCCTACGAGCAGTACTTC. The entire variable domain, with the rest obtained from reference TRBV5-1 and TRBJ2-7, is as follows: KAGVTQTPRYLIKTRGQQVTLSCSPISGHRSVSWYQQTPGQGLQFLFEYFSETQRNKGNFPGRFSGRQFSNSRSEMNVSTLELGDSALYLCASSLVSWTESYEQYFGPGTRLTVT.

The genes are TRBV6-1 and TRBJ2-6; D is undetermined. Between the trimmed V and J ends, which lost 8 bases and 2 bases, there was a span of 7 bases. This CDR3 region has 13 residues. Germline V gives CDR1 MNHNS, CDR2 SASEGT. For the CDR3, the DNA is TGTGCCAGCCGGGTCCCTGGGGCCAACGTCCTGACTTTC. The encoded protein is CASRVPGANVLTF.